These 28 T cell receptor beta chains were all obtained from the same sample, sequenced in a study of blood T cell repertoires in COVID-19. TCRdb's table, derived via immunoSEQ multiplex PCR, lists solely in-frame clones and lacks some. This table has about 97,000 clones, around 90% appearing once. Sequencing was carried out using peripheral blood. The source of these receptors is a man aged 50 or older with acute or convalescent COVID-19.

J is TRBJ1-2 and V is TRBV19; D is possibly TRBD1 (5 bases). The CDR3 is made up of 14 amino acids. Germline CDR1 LNHDA, CDR2 SQIVND (reference sequence). V lost 3 bases to trimming and J lost 0 bases, with 8 bases between them. CDR3 DNA sequence: TGTGCCAGTAGTATGGCGACAGCTAACTATGGCTACACCTTC. Translation gives CASSMATANYGYTF.

The chain joins TRBV5-1 to TRBJ2-5; the match to TRBD1 covers 8 bases. The V gene's germline CDR1 is SGHRS and CDR2 YFSETQ. There are 15 residues in the CDR3. V lost 0 bases and J lost 4; bases outside the gene matches: 5. CDR3 in amino acids: CASSLELQGAETQYF. The CDR3 nucleotides read TGCGCCAGCAGCTTGGAACTTCAGGGGGCAGAGACCCAGTACTTC. The full variable domain, rest sourced from reference TRBV5-1 and TRBJ2-5, is KAGVTQTPRYLIKTRGQQVTLSCSPISGHRSVSWYQQTPGQGLQFLFEYFSETQRNKGNFPGRFSGRQFSNSRSEMNVSTLELGDSALYLCASSLELQGAETQYFGPGTRLLVL.

This chain joins TRBV7-8 and TRBJ1-3; D unclear. This CDR3 has 14 residues. Per the germline V gene, CDR1 is SGHVS and CDR2 is FQNEAQ. V dropped 5 bases and J dropped 0 bases, with 8 bases sitting between them. CDR3 amino acids: CASSPQFSGNTIYF. CDR3 coding DNA: TGTGCCAGCAGCCCCCAGTTCTCTGGAAACACCATATATTTT.

The chain employs TRBV5-4 and TRBJ2-1, with a tentative D call TRBD1 (5 bases). CDR3 length equals 16 residues. Germline assignment: CDR1 SGHNT and CDR2 YYREEE (reference sequence). V lost 2 bases and J lost 0, with 12 bases in between. CDR3 loop: CASSLGVLGSYNEQFF. CDR3 sequence (DNA): TGTGCCAGCAGCTTAGGGGTGTTAGGCTCCTACAATGAGCAGTTCTTC.

The chain combines TRBV4-2 with TRBJ1-2; D is uncertain. The CDR3 covers 14 residues. V was clipped by 3 bases and J by 3 bases, with 11 bases between them. Germline CDR1 is LGHNA and CDR2 is YNFKEQ. This CDR3 is CASSQTRGDYGYTF. In nucleotides, the CDR3 is TGTGCCAGCAGCCAGACCCGGGGTGACTATGGCTACACCTTC.

The chain links TRBV29-1 to TRBJ1-2; D remains ambiguous. The V and J ends lost 1 base and 0 bases respectively, with 6 bases between them. The germline CDR1 and CDR2 sequences are SQVTM and ANQGSEA. The CDR3 is 13 amino acids. The CDR3 DNA reads as TGCAGCGTTGAAGGGGCTGCTAACTATGGCTACACCTTC. It encodes CSVEGAANYGYTF.

The J gene is TRBJ2-3, the V gene TRBV4-1, with no clear D. Trimming removed 0 bases at V and 0 bases at J, with 4 bases between. Germline CDR1 reads MGHRA; CDR2 reads YSYEKL. The CDR3 runs to 14 residues. DNA of the CDR3: TGCGCCAGCAGCCAAGATCCTAGCACAGATACGCAGTATTTT. It specifies CASSQDPSTDTQYF.

Here the CDR3 DNA reads TGCAGCGTTGGGTCATTAACAGGGGCGATGAACACTGAAGCTTTCTTT. It translates to CSVGSLTGAMNTEAFF. The V call is TRBV29-1, the J call TRBJ1-1; 7 bases map to TRBD1. The CDR3 is 16 residues long. Germline V CDR1 and CDR2: SQVTM, ANQGSEA. The J segment lost 0 bases and the V segment lost 4 bases, leaving 11 bases of the junction unmatched.

The V call is TRBV6-4, the J call TRBJ2-2, with 9 bases aligning to TRBD2. The CDR3 runs 14 residues. With 6 bases clipped from V and 4 bases from J, the junction kept 3 bases outside the gene matches. Per the germline V gene, CDR1 is MRHNA and CDR2 is SNTAGT. CDR3 residues: CASSLAGPTGELFF. CDR3 nucleotide sequence: TGTGCCAGCAGCCTAGCGGGGCCCACCGGGGAGCTGTTTTTT.

This chain links TRBV7-7 with TRBJ2-5, with a tentative D call TRBD1 (6 bases). Germline values: CDR1 SSHAT, CDR2 FNYEAQ (reference sequence). The CDR3 extends over 14 amino acids. Trimming stripped 5 bases from V and 2 bases from J, with 12 bases between. As DNA, the CDR3 is TGTGCCAGCAGCCGTACAGGGAGACAAGAGACCCAGTACTTC. Residues: CASSRTGRQETQYF.

The CDR3 DNA reads TGTGCCAGCAGTTTTTATAGCGGGGGGGCCGGAGAGACCCAGTACTTC. This sequence encodes CASSFYSGGAGETQYF. The gene calls are TRBV27 and TRBJ2-5, with 11 bases lining up with TRBD2. V gave up 3 bases and J gave up 4 bases; unmatched junction bases: 7. This CDR3 is built from 16 residues. CDR1 and CDR2 from the germline V gene are MNHEY and SMNVEV (reference sequence).

V usage is TRBV25-1 and J usage is TRBJ1-6, with 7 bases identical to TRBD1. Trimming at V came to 4 bases and at J to 9 bases, leaving 9 bases not matched to a gene. Germline CDR1 and CDR2: MGHDK and SYGVNS. The CDR3 is 15 amino acids. CDR3 amino acids: CASSGYRGSGSPLHF. The CDR3 DNA reads as TGTGCCAGCAGTGGATACAGGGGCAGCGGTTCACCCCTCCACTTT.

Only one count was recorded for this clone. V gene TRBV25-1 combines with J gene TRBJ1-5; D may be TRBD1 (5 bases). V was shortened by 1 base and J by 2 bases, with 9 bases between the two germline ends. Germline CDR1 and CDR2: MGHDK and SYGVNS. The CDR3 spans 15 residues. The DNA of the CDR3 is TGTGCCAGCAGTGAATCAGGGTTTGGCAATCAGCCCCAGCATTTT. It is translated as CASSESGFGNQPQHF.

This chain uses TRBV4-1 with TRBJ1-1; a weak D match, TRBD1 (6 bases). The germline CDR1 and CDR2 sequences are MGHRA and YSYEKL. Trimming took off 0 bases at V and 1 base at J, with 9 bases between the two ends. CDR3 length: 15 amino acids. CDR3 coding DNA: TGCGCCAGCAGCCAAGACCCCAGGGGGAACACTGAAGCTTTCTTT. Translated, it gives CASSQDPRGNTEAFF.

CDR3 in DNA: TGTGCCAGCTCACCAACAGGGGCCGTCTCTGGGGCCAACGTCCTGACTTTC. It yields the protein CASSPTGAVSGANVLTF. This rearrangement joins TRBV18 to TRBJ2-6, with 7 bases that match TRBD1. Trimming took 2 bases from V and 0 from J; bases not matched to a gene: 4. The CDR3 length is 17 residues. The germline V gene encodes CDR1 KGHSH and CDR2 LQKENI.

This clone showed up just once. The chain employs TRBV19 and TRBJ2-3, with TRBD1 matching 9 bases. CDR3 size: 14 residues. CDR1 is LNHDA and CDR2 is SQIVND in the germline V gene (reference sequence). Germline trimming cut 8 bases from V and 2 bases from J; bases unmatched to any gene: 5. CDR3 residues: CASQTGGVTDTQYF. The CDR3 region has the DNA TGTGCCAGTCAAACAGGGGGCGTCACAGATACGCAGTATTTT.

The rearrangement uses TRBV18 and TRBJ2-5; TRBD2 matches 9 bases. The length of the CDR3 is 15 residues. Germline-derived CDR1 and CDR2 are KGHSH and LQKENI. The V and J ends lost 6 bases and 4 bases, in that order; junction bases with no gene match: 9. As DNA, the CDR3 is TGTGCCAGCTCTCCAAGGGCTAGCGGGGCAGAGACCCAGTACTTC. This encodes CASSPRASGAETQYF.

The rearrangement links TRBV15 to TRBJ2-5; D might be TRBD1 (6 bases). The CDR3 spans 15 residues. Trimming removed 1 base from V and 4 bases from J, with 13 bases in between. CDR1 is LNHNV, CDR2 YYDKDF, per germline (reference sequence). CDR3 sequence: CATSRGQETPETQYF. In nucleotides, the CDR3 is TGTGCCACCAGCAGAGGACAGGAGACCCCAGAGACCCAGTACTTC. The full variable domain, with the rest looked up from reference TRBV15 and TRBJ2-5, is DAMVIQNPRYQVTQFGKPVTLSCSQTLNHNVMYWYQQKSSQAPKLLFHYYDKDFNNEADTPDNFQSRRPNTSFCFLDIRSPGLGDTAMYLCATSRGQETPETQYFGPGTRLLVL.

The gene calls are TRBV7-9 and TRBJ1-2, with TRBD1 identical over 7 bases. CDR1 and CDR2 from the germline V gene are SEHNR and FQNEAQ (reference sequence). This CDR3 has 14 amino acids. Trimming at V came to 3 bases and at J to 1 base, leaving 2 bases not matched to a gene. The CDR3 reads CASSFRGNNYGYTF. CDR3 sequence (DNA): TGTGCCAGCAGCTTCAGGGGGAATAACTATGGCTACACCTTC.

The V and J genes are TRBV2 and TRBJ2-7, with 9 positions matching TRBD1. The CDR3 loop spans 13 amino acids. CDR1 SNHLY and CDR2 FYNNEI come from the germline V gene. V shed 6 bases and J 6 bases; nucleotides not matched to a gene: 6. CDR3 region: CASSVRDRAEQYF. The CDR3 region has the DNA TGTGCCAGCAGCGTCCGGGACAGGGCCGAGCAGTACTTC. Using reference TRBV2 and TRBJ2-7 for the parts outside the CDR3, the full variable domain is EPEVTQTPSHQVTQMGQEVILRCVPISNHLYFYWYRQILGQKVEFLVSFYNNEISEKSEIFDDQFSVERPDGSNFTLKIRSTKLEDSAMYFCASSVRDRAEQYFGPGTRLTVT.

This clone was found once. The chain uses TRBV30 and TRBJ2-7; the match to TRBD2 covers 7 bases. This CDR3 region has 14 residues. Germline V CDR1 and CDR2: GTSNPN, SVGIG (reference sequence). Trimming removed 4 bases from V and 4 bases from J; junction bases left unmatched: 10. As DNA, the CDR3 is TGTGCCTGGACCGAGGGGACTATAACTTACGAGCAGTACTTC. This encodes CAWTEGTITYEQYF.

The chain couples TRBV5-1 to TRBJ2-1; possibly TRBD1 for D (6 bases). V lost 5 bases, J lost 0 bases, and 12 bases lay in between. Germline CDR1 is SGHRS and CDR2 is YFSETQ. The CDR3 spans 15 residues. The DNA for the CDR3 is TGCGCCAGCAGTGAAGGACAGAGCTCCTACAATGAGCAGTTCTTC. This sequence encodes CASSEGQSSYNEQFF.

The V and J genes are TRBV7-7 and TRBJ2-3; 7 bases line up with TRBD2. V shed 5 bases, J shed 1 base, and the junction held 6 bases outside the gene matches. CDR1 is SSHAT, CDR2 FNYEAQ, per germline (reference sequence). CDR3 length: 15 residues. As DNA, the CDR3 is TGTGCCAGCAGCCCCGGCGGGGGAGGCACAGATACGCAGTATTTT. This gives the protein CASSPGGGGTDTQYF.

V and J are TRBV19 and TRBJ1-5, with 8 bases aligning to TRBD1. The V gene's germline CDR1 is LNHDA and CDR2 SQIVND (reference sequence). Losses at the gene ends were 4 bases for V and 1 base for J; bases not matched to a gene: 12. This CDR3 is 18 amino acids long. The CDR3 DNA reads TGTGCCAGTAGTAGCCCAACGGACAGGGTACACAGCAATCAGCCCCAGCATTTT. Translating it yields CASSSPTDRVHSNQPQHF.

DNA for the CDR3: TGTGCCAGCAGCTCGGGGACAGGGGAGCATGAGCAGTTCTTC. This codes for CASSSGTGEHEQFF. The rearrangement uses TRBV7-3 and TRBJ2-1, with 10 bases lining up with TRBD1. Unmatched junction bases numbered 5, after V lost 4 bases and J lost 8 bases. The CDR3 has 14 amino acids. The germline gives CDR1 SGHTA, CDR2 FQGTGA.

In DNA form, the CDR3 reads TGTGCCAGCAGCTTGGTGGCTCGGCTAGCGGGTGTGGATACGCAGTATTTT. This gives the protein CASSLVARLAGVDTQYF. The V call is TRBV5-5, the J call TRBJ2-3; 8 positions agree with TRBD2. The CDR3 spans 17 residues. Germline lookup yields CDR1 SGHKS and CDR2 YYEKEE (reference sequence). Unmatched junction bases numbered 12, after V lost 0 bases and J lost 6 bases.

The chain employs TRBV7-2 and TRBJ2-7, with D perhaps TRBD1 (6 bases). V lost 2 bases and J lost 3, with 26 bases in between. The germline gives CDR1 SGHTA, CDR2 FQGNSA. The CDR3 is 19 amino acids. The CDR3 DNA reads TGTGCCAGCAGCTTATTGAGGGGGTTTCGTCCAGGTGAGGACTACGAGCAGTACTTC. Translation: CASSLLRGFRPGEDYEQYF.

The chain recombines TRBV30 with TRBJ1-5; TRBD1 agrees at 7 bases. The CDR3 is made up of 13 amino acids. The junction had 6 bases not matched to a gene; V was cut back by 2 bases and J by 8 bases. Germline values: CDR1 GTSNPN, CDR2 SVGIG (reference sequence). CDR3 bases: TGTGCCTGGAGTACAGGGGCGGAGGAGCCCCAGCATTTT. As protein: CAWSTGAEEPQHF.